Listed here is a single T cell receptor beta chain. The sample comes from a study of human T cells and chemical hapten exposure. During construction of the library, unique molecular identifiers were attached to individual cDNA molecules for quantitative, reproducible TCR counting. TCRdb recomputed calls from the RACE reads with MiXCR, one row per CDR3 protein. The sample has about 65,000 distinct CDR3 sequences; roughly 6.1% are singletons. The time point is: healthy volunteer bleed at 6 weeks. Blood, whole and unfractionated, served as the source for total RNA extraction. Deletions cut 5 bases from V and 1 base from J, with 18 bases between. The CDR3 spans 17 residues. Per germline, CDR1 SGHTA and CDR2 FQGNSA.

The sequence derives from a female donor in good health. Some clones in this sample may be carry-over from other donors' samples. The rearrangement uses TRBV7-2 and TRBJ2-1; D is undetermined. The sequenced sample was whole blood. The CDR3, as DNA: TGTGCCAGCAGCATCCAAATAGGAATAGGGTCCTACAATGAGCAGTTCTTC. Translated, it gives CASSIQIGIGSYNEQFF.